The entry below gives a single T cell receptor (beta chain) sequence along with its context. Its antigen is currently unknown. This sample was included in a study of CD8 T cells in ankylosing spondylitis. Study-wide findings and caveats: Relatively rare in peripheral blood, disease-linked clones were also CD8+. Several highly homologous variants formed a TCR beta motif that appeared characteristic of ankylosing spondylitis blood. Disease-linked clones reportedly concentrated significantly in matched ankylosing spondylitis synovial fluid.

Making the TCR beta libraries involved quantitative 5'-RACE with molecular barcodes. TCRdb re-derived calls from the 5' RACE reads in MiXCR, one entry per CDR3 protein. Of 750,000 to 850,000 distinct CDR3 sequences in the sample, approximately 10% were seen once. The CDR3 consists of 12 residues. CDR1 is SQVTM and CDR2 is ANQGSEA in the germline V gene. V was trimmed by 7 bases and J by 5 bases, leaving 12 bases between them. V usage is TRBV29-1 and J usage is TRBJ1-5, with D perhaps TRBD1 (5 bases). The source is a male donor with ankylosing spondylitis. Sequenced: blood, either unsorted or a sorted T cell fraction (not recorded which). CDR3 sequence (DNA): TGCAGCGCCGGGACGGAATATCAGCCCCAGCATTTT. Encoded protein: CSAGTEYQPQHF. Combining the CDR3 with reference TRBV29-1 and TRBJ1-5 gives the whole variable domain SAVISQKPSRDICQRGTSLTIQCQVDSQVTMMFWYRQQPGQSLTLIATANQGSEATYESGFVIDKFPISRPNLTFSTLTVSNMSPEDSSIYLCSAGTEYQPQHFGDGTRLSIL.